The 20 T cell receptor beta chains below were found in one sample sequenced in a study of blood T cell repertoires in COVID-19. Clones were sequenced by immunoSEQ multiplex PCR, and TCRdb holds only the in-frame ones, with some missing. This sample has under 300,000 clones, with about 85% found just once. Sequencing input: peripheral blood. These receptors were taken from a man aged 25-45 years who had recovered from COVID-19.

The rearrangement uses TRBV27 and TRBJ2-5; D is perhaps TRBD1 (5 bases). In germline, CDR1 is MNHEY, CDR2 SMNVEV (reference sequence). Between the trimmed V and J ends, which lost 1 base and 5 bases, there was a span of 20 bases. CDR3 length equals 17 residues. CDR3 DNA sequence: TGTGCCAGCAGTTTATTGTCGCCTAGGGGCCTCGGGGAGACCCAGTACTTC. It codes for CASSLLSPRGLGETQYF.

This chain connects TRBV11-1 to TRBJ1-2; no firm D call. The CDR3 contains 14 residues. CDR1 is SGHAT and CDR2 is FQDESV in the germline V gene (reference sequence). With 4 bases removed from V and 4 bases from J, the gap between germline ends came to 13 bases. CDR3 DNA sequence: TGTGCCAGCAGCTCGGGGAGGCCAAGCTATGGCTACACCTTC. Encoded protein: CASSSGRPSYGYTF.

The rearrangement links TRBV6-5 to TRBJ2-5, with TRBD2 matching 12 bases. There are 15 residues in the CDR3. Germline V lookup: CDR1 MNHEY, CDR2 SVGAGI. The V gene end was trimmed by 10 bases and the J gene end by 1 base; junction bases not matched to a gene: 7. This CDR3 reads CAIWGLAGPQETQYF. CDR3 DNA: TGTGCCATTTGGGGACTAGCGGGTCCCCAAGAGACCCAGTACTTC.

V usage is TRBV3-1 (or the pseudogene TRBV3-2) and J usage is TRBJ2-3; possible D gene TRBD2, 5 bases. This CDR3 region has 19 residues. With 0 bases removed from V and 2 bases from J, the gap between germline ends came to 21 bases. Germline V gene sequence: CDR1 LGHDT, CDR2 YNNKEL (reference sequence). The CDR3 loop reads CASSQDTAWRSGITDTQYF. In DNA form, the CDR3 reads TGTGCCAGCAGCCAAGACACCGCGTGGAGGAGCGGAATCACAGATACGCAGTATTTT.

This clone occurred once. The V call is TRBV6-5, the J call TRBJ1-2; 7 bases align to TRBD1. This CDR3 comprises 14 residues. Trimming at V came to 6 bases and at J to 5 bases, leaving 9 bases not matched to a gene. CDR1 MNHEY and CDR2 SVGAGI come from the germline V gene. CDR3 loop: CASRRGPEEYGYTF. CDR3 DNA sequence: TGTGCCAGCAGGAGGGGGCCGGAGGAGTATGGCTACACCTTC.

This rearrangement joins TRBV28 to TRBJ2-5; possible D gene TRBD1, 5 bases. The CDR3 length is 14 residues. Deletions cut 2 bases from V and 1 base from J, with 8 bases between. The germline CDR1 and CDR2 sequences are MDHEN and SYDVKM. DNA of the CDR3: TGTGCCAGCAGTTTACGCAGGGCCCAAGAGACCCAGTACTTC. It encodes CASSLRRAQETQYF.

This sequence joins TRBV6-4 and TRBJ2-5; no definite D call. V was shortened by 9 bases and J by 2 bases, with 22 bases between the two germline ends. CDR1 and CDR2 from the germline V gene are MRHNA and SNTAGT. This CDR3 is built from 16 residues. The CDR3, as DNA: TGTGCCAGAATCCGCGACACCCGCACACTTCAAGAGACCCAGTACTTC. Amino acid sequence: CARIRDTRTLQETQYF.

This chain uses TRBV11-1 with TRBJ2-3; D is unresolved. Per germline, CDR1 SGHAT and CDR2 FQDESV (reference sequence). V was trimmed by 7 bases and J by 6 bases, leaving 20 bases between them. CDR3 size: 15 residues. The CDR3 reads CASTPGSPTFDTQYF. The CDR3 coding sequence is TGTGCCAGCACCCCAGGATCACCAACCTTCGATACGCAGTATTTT. Full variable domain (missing parts from reference TRBV11-1 and TRBJ2-3): EAEVAQSPRYKITEKSQAVAFWCDPISGHATLYWYRQILGQGPELLVQFQDESVVDDSQLPKDRFSAERLKGVDSTLKIQPAELGDSAMYLCASTPGSPTFDTQYFGPGTRLTVL.

This chain uses TRBV4-1 with TRBJ2-2; perhaps TRBD1 as D (6 bases). CDR3 size: 18 residues. Trimming left V 2 bases short and J 0 bases short, with 16 bases between. CDR1 MGHRA and CDR2 YSYEKL come from the germline V gene. In DNA form, the CDR3 reads TGCGCCAGCAGCCAAAACTTTTGGGGACACCCGAACACCGGGGAGCTGTTTTTT. This codes for CASSQNFWGHPNTGELFF.

This clone was observed a single time. The chain carries TRBV11-1 and TRBJ1-1; possible D gene TRBD1, 5 bases. The CDR3 has 16 residues. The germline V gene has CDR1 SGHAT and CDR2 FQDESV (reference sequence). V was trimmed by 0 bases and J by 4 bases, leaving 15 bases between them. CDR3 in amino acids: CASSLARGGRFTEAFF. CDR3 DNA sequence: TGTGCCAGCAGCTTAGCTCGGGGGGGTCGTTTCACTGAAGCTTTCTTT. Looking up the rest from reference TRBV11-1 and TRBJ1-1 gives the full variable domain: EAEVAQSPRYKITEKSQAVAFWCDPISGHATLYWYRQILGQGPELLVQFQDESVVDDSQLPKDRFSAERLKGVDSTLKIQPAELGDSAMYLCASSLARGGRFTEAFFGQGTRLTVV.

The V call is TRBV7-2, the J call TRBJ2-7; 7 positions match TRBD2. Germline CDR1 reads SGHTA; CDR2 reads FQGNSA. The CDR3 extends over 19 amino acids. Trimming removed 2 bases from V and 3 bases from J; junction bases left unmatched: 19. CDR3 region: CASSLYIHTLAGEIYEQYF. As DNA, the CDR3 is TGTGCCAGCAGCTTATACATCCACACATTGGCGGGGGAAATCTACGAGCAGTACTTC. Variable domain in full (rest from reference TRBV7-2 and TRBJ2-7): GAGVSQSPSNKVTEKGKDVELRCDPISGHTALYWYRQSLGQGLEFLIYFQGNSAPDKSGLPSDRFSAERTGGSVSTLTIQRTQQEDSAVYLCASSLYIHTLAGEIYEQYFGPGTRLTVT.

The chain is built from TRBV5-1 and TRBJ2-3; perhaps TRBD2 as D (5 bases). Germline CDR1 is SGHRS and CDR2 is YFSETQ. The CDR3 extends over 14 amino acids. V was shortened by 4 bases and J by 4 bases, with 13 bases between the two germline ends. Written as DNA, the CDR3 is TGCGCCAGCAGCGCATCCCCCGGGGCAGATACGCAGTATTTT. Translation gives CASSASPGADTQYF.

The chain combines TRBV15 with TRBJ2-3, with D possibly being TRBD2 (5 bases). Trimming stripped 0 bases from V and 6 bases from J, with 7 bases between. Germline CDR1 reads LNHNV; CDR2 reads YYDKDF (reference sequence). This CDR3 region has 13 residues. Here the CDR3 DNA reads TGTGCCACCAGCAGAGACTCGGGGGATACGCAGTATTTT. This sequence encodes CATSRDSGDTQYF.

The chain has TRBV7-3 and TRBJ2-5; 8 bases fit TRBD2. V was clipped by 4 bases and J by 5 bases; unmatched bases: 6. CDR1 and CDR2 from the germline V gene are SGHTA and FQGTGA. The CDR3 runs 14 residues. The CDR3 DNA reads TGTGCCAGCAGCTCCGGACTAGCAAAGGAGACCCAGTACTTC. This codes for CASSSGLAKETQYF.

This clone showed up many times. Other nucleotide sequences from this sample produce the same CDR3. The rearrangement links TRBV7-8 to TRBJ1-6, with 9 positions matching TRBD1. The CDR3 is 15 residues long. The J segment lost 7 bases and the V segment lost 1 base, leaving 2 bases of the junction unmatched. In germline, CDR1 is SGHVS, CDR2 FQNEAQ. This chain's CDR3 is CASSLVDRGNSPLHF. CDR3 nucleotides: TGTGCCAGCAGCTTAGTGGACAGGGGCAATTCACCCCTCCACTTT.

CDR3 sequence reads: CASSQEKTGFGYTF. The CDR3 DNA reads as TGCGCCAGCAGCCAAGAAAAAACAGGGTTTGGCTACACCTTC. The chain combines TRBV4-1 with TRBJ1-2; D might be TRBD1 (6 bases). CDR1 and CDR2 from the germline V gene are MGHRA and YSYEKL. The CDR3 has 14 amino acids. V shed 0 bases and J shed 7 bases, with 12 bases lying between them.

The chain joins TRBV7-9 to TRBJ2-7; possibly TRBD1 for D (5 bases). This CDR3 comprises 12 residues. V was shortened by 3 bases and J by 5 bases, with 8 bases between the two germline ends. The germline V gene encodes CDR1 SEHNR and CDR2 FQNEAQ (reference sequence). The CDR3 coding sequence is TGTGCCAGCAGCTTGATAGGGGACGAGCAGTACTTC. It yields the protein CASSLIGDEQYF.

This chain links TRBV28 with TRBJ2-3, with 8 bases that match TRBD1. This CDR3 comprises 15 residues. V lost 5 bases, J lost 2 bases, and 6 bases stayed unmatched. CDR1 MDHEN and CDR2 SYDVKM come from the germline V gene. In DNA form, the CDR3 reads TGTGCCAGCAGTCAGCGACAGGGGCCCACAGATACGCAGTATTTT. Its protein product is CASSQRQGPTDTQYF.

This clone was found a few times. This chain joins TRBV3-1 (or the pseudogene TRBV3-2) and TRBJ2-1; D may be TRBD1 (5 bases). From germline, CDR1 is LGHDT and CDR2 YNNKEL (reference sequence). The CDR3 contains 15 residues. Between the trimmed V and J ends, which lost 4 bases and 0 bases, there was a span of 10 bases. CDR3 loop: CASSPEDSSYNEQFF. In DNA, the CDR3 is TGTGCCAGCAGCCCCGAAGACAGCTCCTACAATGAGCAGTTCTTC.

This clone was counted between two and nine times. The chain is built from TRBV6-5 and TRBJ1-2; D gene unclear. The CDR3 is 15 residues long. V was cut by 4 bases and J by 0 bases, with 12 bases left in between. Germline V gene data show CDR1 as MNHEY and CDR2 as SVGAGI. The CDR3 DNA reads as TGTGCCAGCAGTTCCCGCCGGACTTCTAACTATGGCTACACCTTC. Translation: CASSSRRTSNYGYTF.